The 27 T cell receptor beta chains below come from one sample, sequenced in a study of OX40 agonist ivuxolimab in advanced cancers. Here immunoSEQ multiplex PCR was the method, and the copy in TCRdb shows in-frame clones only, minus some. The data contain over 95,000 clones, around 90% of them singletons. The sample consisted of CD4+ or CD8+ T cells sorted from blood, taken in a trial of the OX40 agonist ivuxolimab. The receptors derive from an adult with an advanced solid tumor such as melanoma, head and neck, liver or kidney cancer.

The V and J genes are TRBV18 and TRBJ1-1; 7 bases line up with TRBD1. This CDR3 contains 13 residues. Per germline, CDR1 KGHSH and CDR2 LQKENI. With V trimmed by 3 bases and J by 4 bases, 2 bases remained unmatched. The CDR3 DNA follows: TGTGCCAGCTCACCCAGGGGGGCCACTGAAGCTTTCTTT. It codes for CASSPRGATEAFF.

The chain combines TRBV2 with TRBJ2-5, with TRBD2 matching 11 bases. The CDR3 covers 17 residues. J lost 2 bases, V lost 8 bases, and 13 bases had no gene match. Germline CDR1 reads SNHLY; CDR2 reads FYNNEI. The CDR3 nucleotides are TGTGCCAGCGGGCAGTGGGGTAGCGGGGGGGAACAAGAGACCCAGTACTTC. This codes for CASGQWGSGGEQETQYF.

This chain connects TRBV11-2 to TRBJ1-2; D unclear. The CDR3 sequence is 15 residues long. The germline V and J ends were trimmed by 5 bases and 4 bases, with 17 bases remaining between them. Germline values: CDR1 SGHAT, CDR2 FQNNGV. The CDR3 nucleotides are TGTGCCAGCAGCCACCGGGTTGGGGTGAGCTATGGCTACACCTTC. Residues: CASSHRVGVSYGYTF.

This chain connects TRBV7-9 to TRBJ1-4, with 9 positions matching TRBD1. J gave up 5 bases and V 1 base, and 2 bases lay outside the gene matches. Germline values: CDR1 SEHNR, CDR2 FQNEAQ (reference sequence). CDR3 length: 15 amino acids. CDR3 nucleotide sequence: TGTGCCAGCAGCTTAGGGGACAGGGAGAATGAAAAACTGTTTTTT. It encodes CASSLGDRENEKLFF.

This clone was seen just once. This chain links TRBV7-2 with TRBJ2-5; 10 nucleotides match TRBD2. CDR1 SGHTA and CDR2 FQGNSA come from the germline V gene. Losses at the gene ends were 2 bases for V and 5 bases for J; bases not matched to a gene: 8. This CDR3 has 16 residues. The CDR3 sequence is CASSLHERGGRETQYF. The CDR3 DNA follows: TGTGCCAGCAGCTTACACGAGCGGGGGGGCCGGGAGACCCAGTACTTC.

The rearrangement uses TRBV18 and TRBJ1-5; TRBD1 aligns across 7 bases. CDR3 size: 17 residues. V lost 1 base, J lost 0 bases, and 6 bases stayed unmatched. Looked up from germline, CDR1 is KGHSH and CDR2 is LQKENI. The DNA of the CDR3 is TGTGCCAGCTCACCACGGACAGGAGATTATAGCAATCAGCCCCAGCATTTT. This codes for CASSPRTGDYSNQPQHF. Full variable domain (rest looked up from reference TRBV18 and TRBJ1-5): NAGVMQNPRHLVRRRGQEARLRCSPMKGHSHVYWYRQLPEEGLKFMVYLQKENIIDESGMPKERFSAEFPKEGPSILRIQQVVRGDSAAYFCASSPRTGDYSNQPQHFGDGTRLSIL.

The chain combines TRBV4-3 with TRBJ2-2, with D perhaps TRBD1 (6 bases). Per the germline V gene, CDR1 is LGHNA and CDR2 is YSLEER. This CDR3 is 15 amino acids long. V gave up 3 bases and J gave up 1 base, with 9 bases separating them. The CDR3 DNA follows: TGCGCCAGCAGCCAGCAACAGGGGAACACCGGGGAGCTGTTTTTT. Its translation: CASSQQQGNTGELFF.

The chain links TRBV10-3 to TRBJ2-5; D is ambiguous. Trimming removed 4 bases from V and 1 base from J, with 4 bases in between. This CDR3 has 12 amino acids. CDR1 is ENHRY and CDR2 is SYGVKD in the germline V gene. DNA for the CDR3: TGTGCCATCAGTGCACTCCAAGAGACCCAGTACTTC. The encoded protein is CAISALQETQYF.

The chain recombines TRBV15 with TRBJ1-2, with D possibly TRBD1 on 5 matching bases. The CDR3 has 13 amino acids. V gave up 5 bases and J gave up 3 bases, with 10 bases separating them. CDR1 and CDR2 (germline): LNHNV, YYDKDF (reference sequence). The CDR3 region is CATSGGTDYGYTF. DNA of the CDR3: TGTGCCACCAGCGGGGGGACGGACTATGGCTACACCTTC.

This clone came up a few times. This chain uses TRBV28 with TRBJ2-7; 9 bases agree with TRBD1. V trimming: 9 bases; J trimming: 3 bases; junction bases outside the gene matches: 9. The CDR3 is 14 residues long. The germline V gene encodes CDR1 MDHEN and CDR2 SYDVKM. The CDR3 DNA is TGTGCCAGTAAAGAGGGACAGGGAAACTACGAGCAGTACTTC. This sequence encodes CASKEGQGNYEQYF.

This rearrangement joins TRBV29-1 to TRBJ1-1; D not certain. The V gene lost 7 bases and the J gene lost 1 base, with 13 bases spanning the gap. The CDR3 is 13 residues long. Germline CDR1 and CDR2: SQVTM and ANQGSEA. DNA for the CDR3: TGCAGCGGGGCCCCACCGGGGAACACTGAAGCTTTCTTT. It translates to CSGAPPGNTEAFF.

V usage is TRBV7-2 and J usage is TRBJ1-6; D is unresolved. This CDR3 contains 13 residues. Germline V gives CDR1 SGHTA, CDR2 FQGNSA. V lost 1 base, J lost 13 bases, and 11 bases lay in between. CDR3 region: CASSLGIWEPLHF. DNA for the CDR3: TGTGCCAGCAGCTTAGGGATTTGGGAGCCCCTCCACTTT. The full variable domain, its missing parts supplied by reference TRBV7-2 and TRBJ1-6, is GAGVSQSPSNKVTEKGKDVELRCDPISGHTALYWYRQSLGQGLEFLIYFQGNSAPDKSGLPSDRFSAERTGGSVSTLTIQRTQQEDSAVYLCASSLGIWEPLHFGNGTRLTVT.

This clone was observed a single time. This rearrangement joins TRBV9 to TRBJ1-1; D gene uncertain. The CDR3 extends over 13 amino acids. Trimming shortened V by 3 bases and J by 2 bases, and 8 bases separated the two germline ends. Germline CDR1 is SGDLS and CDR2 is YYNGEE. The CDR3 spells CASSETSNTEAFF. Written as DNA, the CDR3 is TGTGCCAGCAGCGAGACAAGCAACACTGAAGCTTTCTTT.

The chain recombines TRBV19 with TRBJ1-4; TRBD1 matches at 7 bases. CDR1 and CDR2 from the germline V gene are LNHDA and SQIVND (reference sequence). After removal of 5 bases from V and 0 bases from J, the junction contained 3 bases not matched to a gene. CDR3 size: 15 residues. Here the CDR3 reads CASSSTGATNEKLFF. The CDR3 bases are TGTGCCAGTAGTTCCACAGGGGCAACTAATGAAAAACTGTTTTTT.

For the CDR3, the DNA is TGTGCCAGCAGCTCGGGACTCGGATACGAGCAGTACTTC. Translating it yields CASSSGLGYEQYF. This chain uses TRBV7-3 with TRBJ2-7, with D maybe TRBD2 (6 bases). Trimming took 4 bases from V and 4 from J, leaving 11 bases between them. Germline V gene data show CDR1 as SGHTA and CDR2 as FQGTGA. The CDR3 consists of 13 residues.

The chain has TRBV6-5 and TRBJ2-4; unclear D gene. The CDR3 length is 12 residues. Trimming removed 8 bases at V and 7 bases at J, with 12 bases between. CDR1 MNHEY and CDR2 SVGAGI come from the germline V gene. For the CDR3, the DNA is TGTGCCAGCGGCAGAGGCGACAACATTCAGTACTTC. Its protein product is CASGRGDNIQYF.

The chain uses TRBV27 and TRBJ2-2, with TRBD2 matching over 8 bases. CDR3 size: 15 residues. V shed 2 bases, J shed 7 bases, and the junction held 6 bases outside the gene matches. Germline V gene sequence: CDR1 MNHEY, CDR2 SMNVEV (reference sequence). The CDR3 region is CASSLGAGAGGELFF. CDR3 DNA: TGTGCCAGCAGTTTAGGAGCGGGGGCTGGCGGGGAGCTGTTTTTT.

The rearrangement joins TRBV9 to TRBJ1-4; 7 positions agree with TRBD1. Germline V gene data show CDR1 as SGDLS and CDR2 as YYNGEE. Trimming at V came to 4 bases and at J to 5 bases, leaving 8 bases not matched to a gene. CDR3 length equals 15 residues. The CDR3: CASSLEGQKNEKLFF. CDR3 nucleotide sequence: TGTGCCAGCAGCCTGGAGGGACAGAAAAATGAAAAACTGTTTTTT.

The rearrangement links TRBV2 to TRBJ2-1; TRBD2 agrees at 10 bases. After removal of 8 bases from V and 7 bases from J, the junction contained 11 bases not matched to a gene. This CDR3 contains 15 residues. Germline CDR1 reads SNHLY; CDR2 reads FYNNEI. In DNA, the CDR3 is TGTGCCAGCCAGACCCTGACTAGCGGGCCAAATGAGCAGTTCTTC. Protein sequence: CASQTLTSGPNEQFF.

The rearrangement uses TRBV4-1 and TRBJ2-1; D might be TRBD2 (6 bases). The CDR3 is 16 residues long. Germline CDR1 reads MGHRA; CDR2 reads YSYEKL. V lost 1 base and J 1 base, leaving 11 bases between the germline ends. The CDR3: CASSQGAGRSYNEQFF. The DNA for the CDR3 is TGCGCCAGCAGCCAAGGGGCTGGGAGGTCCTACAATGAGCAGTTCTTC.

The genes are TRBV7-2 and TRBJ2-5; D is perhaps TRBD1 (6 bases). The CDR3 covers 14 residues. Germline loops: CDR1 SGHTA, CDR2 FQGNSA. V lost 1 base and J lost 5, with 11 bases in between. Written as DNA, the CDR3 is TGTGCCAGCAGCTTAGACAGGGCCGGGGAGACCCAGTACTTC. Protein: CASSLDRAGETQYF. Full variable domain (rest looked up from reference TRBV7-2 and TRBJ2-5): GAGVSQSPSNKVTEKGKDVELRCDPISGHTALYWYRQSLGQGLEFLIYFQGNSAPDKSGLPSDRFSAERTGGSVSTLTIQRTQQEDSAVYLCASSLDRAGETQYFGPGTRLLVL.

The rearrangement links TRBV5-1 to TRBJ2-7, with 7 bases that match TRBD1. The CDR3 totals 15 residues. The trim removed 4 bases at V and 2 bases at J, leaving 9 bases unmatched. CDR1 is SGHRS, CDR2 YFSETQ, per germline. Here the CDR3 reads CASSPEQGTPYEQYF. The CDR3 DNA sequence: TGCGCCAGCAGCCCTGAACAGGGGACCCCCTACGAGCAGTACTTC.

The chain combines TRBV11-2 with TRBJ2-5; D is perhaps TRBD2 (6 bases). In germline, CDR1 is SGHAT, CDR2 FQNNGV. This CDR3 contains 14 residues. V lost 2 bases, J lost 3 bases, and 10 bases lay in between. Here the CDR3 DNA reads TGTGCCAGCAGCTTACGGGGGAGGAAAGAGACCCAGTACTTC. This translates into CASSLRGRKETQYF. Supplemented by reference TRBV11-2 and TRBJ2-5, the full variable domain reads EAGVAQSPRYKIIEKRQSVAFWCNPISGHATLYWYQQILGQGPKLLIQFQNNGVVDDSQLPKDRFSAERLKGVDSTLKIQPAKLEDSAVYLCASSLRGRKETQYFGPGTRLLVL.

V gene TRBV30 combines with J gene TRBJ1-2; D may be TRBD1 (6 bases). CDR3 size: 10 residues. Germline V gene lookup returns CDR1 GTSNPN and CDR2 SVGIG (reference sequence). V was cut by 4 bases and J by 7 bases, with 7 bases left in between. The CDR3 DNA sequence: TGTGCCTGGAAGGGGGGTGGCTACACCTTC. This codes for CAWKGGGYTF.

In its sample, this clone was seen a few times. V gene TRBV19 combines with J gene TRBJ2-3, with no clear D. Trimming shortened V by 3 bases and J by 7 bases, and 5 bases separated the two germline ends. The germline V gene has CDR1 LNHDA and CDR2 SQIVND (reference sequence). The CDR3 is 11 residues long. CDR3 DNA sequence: TGTGCCAGTAGTATCGTGAATACGCAGTATTTT. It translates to CASSIVNTQYF.

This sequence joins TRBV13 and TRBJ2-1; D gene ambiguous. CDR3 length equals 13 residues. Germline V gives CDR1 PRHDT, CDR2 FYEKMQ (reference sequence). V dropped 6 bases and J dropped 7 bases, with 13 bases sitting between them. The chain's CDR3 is CASSEVRRNEQFF. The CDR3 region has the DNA TGTGCCAGCAGTGAGGTTCGCAGAAATGAGCAGTTCTTC.

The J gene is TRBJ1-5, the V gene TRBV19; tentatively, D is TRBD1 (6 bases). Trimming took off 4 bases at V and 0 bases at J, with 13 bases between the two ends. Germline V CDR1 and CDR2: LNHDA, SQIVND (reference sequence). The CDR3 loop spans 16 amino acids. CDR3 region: CASSNTDRPSNQPQHF. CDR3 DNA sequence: TGTGCCAGTAGTAACACGGACAGACCTAGCAATCAGCCCCAGCATTTT. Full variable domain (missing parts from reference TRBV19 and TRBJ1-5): DGGITQSPKYLFRKEGQNVTLSCEQNLNHDAMYWYRQDPGQGLRLIYYSQIVNDFQKGDIAEGYSVSREKKESFPLTVTSAQKNPTAFYLCASSNTDRPSNQPQHFGDGTRLSIL.